This TCR beta chain was identified in a study of cytomegalovirus exposure and HLA in healthy donors. Notes on the study in general: In an earlier analysis, about 90% or about 30%: the productive usage of most TCR beta V segments. Among the sequence variants, a highly shared cluster was likely an artifact of sequencing.

Researchers ran the PCR with 60 Vbeta and 13 Jbeta primers. In the source study's methods: The count from a later analysis was about 80 million unique TCR beta chains, 9.5 million to 13 million of them shared. Sequencing used immunoSEQ multiplex PCR; TCRdb keeps in-frame clones, though not all of them. The V and J calls and the clone size are those of that table, but D and trimming were determined from the DNA. Seen here are under 250,000 clones, approximately 78% observed once, and the top ten hold 2.7%. The V gene's germline CDR1 is LNHDA and CDR2 SQIVND (reference sequence). The CDR3 loop spans 14 amino acids. V lost 2 bases, J lost 7 bases, and 3 bases stayed unmatched. On this clone: Its antigen is not known.

This TCR derives from a woman aged 35 to 49 in good health and CMV-seronegative. The chain couples TRBV19 to TRBJ1-5; 9 bases are shared with TRBD1. Sequencing was done on a sample of PBMCs. The CDR3 sequence: CASSITGGGQPQHF. The CDR3 DNA is TGTGCCAGTAGTATAACAGGGGGCGGACAGCCCCAGCATTTT.